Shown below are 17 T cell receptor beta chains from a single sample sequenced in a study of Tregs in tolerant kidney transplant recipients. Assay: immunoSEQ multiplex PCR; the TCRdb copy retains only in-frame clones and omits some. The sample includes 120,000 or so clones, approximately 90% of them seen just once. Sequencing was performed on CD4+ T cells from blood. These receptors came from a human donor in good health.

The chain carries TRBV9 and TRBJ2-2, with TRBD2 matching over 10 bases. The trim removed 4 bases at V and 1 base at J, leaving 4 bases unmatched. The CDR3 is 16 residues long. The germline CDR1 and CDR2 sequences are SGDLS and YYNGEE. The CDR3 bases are TGTGCCAGCAGCCCCCGGACTAGCGGGAACACCGGGGAGCTGTTTTTT. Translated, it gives CASSPRTSGNTGELFF.

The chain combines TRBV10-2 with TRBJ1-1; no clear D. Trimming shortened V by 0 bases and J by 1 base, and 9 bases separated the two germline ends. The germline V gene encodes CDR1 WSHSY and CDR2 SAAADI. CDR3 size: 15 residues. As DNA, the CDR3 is TGCGCCAGCAGTGAGTCGAACAGAAAGAACACTGAAGCTTTCTTT. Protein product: CASSESNRKNTEAFF.

As DNA, the CDR3 is TGTGCCAGCTCACCACCGTTTCTAGCGGGAGTGGTCCAAGTGGAGACCCAGTACTTC. It is translated as CASSPPFLAGVVQVETQYF. The rearrangement joins TRBV18 to TRBJ2-5; 10 bases line up with TRBD2. V lost 0 bases, J lost 5 bases, and 15 bases stayed unmatched. Germline CDR1 reads KGHSH; CDR2 reads LQKENI. The CDR3 is 19 residues long.

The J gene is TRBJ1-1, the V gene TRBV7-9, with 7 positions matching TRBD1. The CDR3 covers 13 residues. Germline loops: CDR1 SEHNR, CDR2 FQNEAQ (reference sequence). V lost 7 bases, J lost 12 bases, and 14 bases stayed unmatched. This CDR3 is CASNEAGQAVPFF. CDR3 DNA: TGTGCCAGCAACGAGGCAGGACAGGCAGTACCTTTCTTT.

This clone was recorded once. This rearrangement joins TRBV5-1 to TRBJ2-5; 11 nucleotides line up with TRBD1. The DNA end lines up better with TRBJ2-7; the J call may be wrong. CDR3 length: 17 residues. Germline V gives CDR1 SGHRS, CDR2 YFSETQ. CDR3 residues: CASSRRTGGDVVYEQYF. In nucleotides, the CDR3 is TGCGCCAGCAGTCGCAGGACAGGGGGCGACGTCGTCTACGAGCAGTACTTC.

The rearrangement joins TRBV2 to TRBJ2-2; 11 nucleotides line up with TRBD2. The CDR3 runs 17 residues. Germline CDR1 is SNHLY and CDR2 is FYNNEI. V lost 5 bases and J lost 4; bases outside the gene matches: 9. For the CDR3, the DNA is TGTGCCAGCAGTATGCAGACTAGCGGGGAGAGCACCGGGGAGCTGTTTTTT. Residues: CASSMQTSGESTGELFF.

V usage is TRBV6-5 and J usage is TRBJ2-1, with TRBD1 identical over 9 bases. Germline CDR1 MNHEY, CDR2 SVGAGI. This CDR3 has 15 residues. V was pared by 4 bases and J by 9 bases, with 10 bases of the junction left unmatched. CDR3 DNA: TGTGCCAGCAGTTCCCCGGACAGGGGTTTATCTGAGCAGTTCTTC. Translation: CASSSPDRGLSEQFF.

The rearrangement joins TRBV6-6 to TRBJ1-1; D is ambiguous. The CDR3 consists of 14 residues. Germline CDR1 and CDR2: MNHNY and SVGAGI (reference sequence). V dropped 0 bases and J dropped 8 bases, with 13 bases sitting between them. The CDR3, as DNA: TGTGCCAGCAGTTACTCCAGATCGAGACGCGAAGCTTTCTTT. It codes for CASSYSRSRREAFF.

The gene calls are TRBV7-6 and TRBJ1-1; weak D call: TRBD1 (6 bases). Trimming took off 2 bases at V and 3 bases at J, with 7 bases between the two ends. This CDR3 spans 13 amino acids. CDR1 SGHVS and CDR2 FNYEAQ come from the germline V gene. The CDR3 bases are TGTGCCAGCAGCTTAAAGGGGGACACTGAAGCTTTCTTT. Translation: CASSLKGDTEAFF.

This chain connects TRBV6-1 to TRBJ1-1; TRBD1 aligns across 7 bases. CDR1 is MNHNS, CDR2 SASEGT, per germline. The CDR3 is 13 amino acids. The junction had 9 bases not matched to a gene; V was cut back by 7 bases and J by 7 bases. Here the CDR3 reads CASTLDRAVEAFF. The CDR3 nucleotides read TGTGCCAGCACCCTAGACAGGGCGGTTGAAGCTTTCTTT.

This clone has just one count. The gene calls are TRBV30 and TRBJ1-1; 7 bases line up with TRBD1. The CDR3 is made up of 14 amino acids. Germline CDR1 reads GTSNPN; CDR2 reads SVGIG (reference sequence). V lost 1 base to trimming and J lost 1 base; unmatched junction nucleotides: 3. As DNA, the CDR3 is TGTGCCTGGAGTGAGACAGGGACGAACACTGAAGCTTTCTTT. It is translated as CAWSETGTNTEAFF. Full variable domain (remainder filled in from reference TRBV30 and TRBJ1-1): SQTIHQWPATLVQPVGSPLSLECTVEGTSNPNLYWYRQAAGRGLQLLFYSVGIGQISSEVPQNLSASRPQDRQFILSSKKLLLSDSGFYLCAWSETGTNTEAFFGQGTRLTVV.

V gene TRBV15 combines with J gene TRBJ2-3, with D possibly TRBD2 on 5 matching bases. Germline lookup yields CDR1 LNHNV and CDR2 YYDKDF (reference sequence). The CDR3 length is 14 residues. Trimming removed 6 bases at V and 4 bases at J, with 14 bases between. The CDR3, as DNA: TGTGCCACCAGTAAAGCTCCGGACTCAGATACGCAGTATTTT. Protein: CATSKAPDSDTQYF.

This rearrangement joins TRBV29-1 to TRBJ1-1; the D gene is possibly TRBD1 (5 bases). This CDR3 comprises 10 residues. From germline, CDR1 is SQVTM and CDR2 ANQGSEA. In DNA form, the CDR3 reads TGCAGGGGGGACGGACCCAGGGCTTTCTTT. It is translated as CRGDGPRAFF.

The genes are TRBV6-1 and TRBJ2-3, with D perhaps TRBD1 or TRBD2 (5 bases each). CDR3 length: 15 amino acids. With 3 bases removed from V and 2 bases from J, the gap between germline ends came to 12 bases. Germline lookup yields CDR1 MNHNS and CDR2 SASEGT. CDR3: CASSDRGRDTDTQYF. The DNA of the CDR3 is TGTGCCAGCAGTGATAGGGGACGAGACACAGATACGCAGTATTTT.

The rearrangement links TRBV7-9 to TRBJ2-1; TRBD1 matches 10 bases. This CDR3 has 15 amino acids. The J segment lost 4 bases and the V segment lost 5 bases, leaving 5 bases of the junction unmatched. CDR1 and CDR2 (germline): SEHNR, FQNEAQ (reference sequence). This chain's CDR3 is CASSPRQGAYNEQFF. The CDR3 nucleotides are TGTGCCAGCAGCCCGAGACAGGGGGCGTACAATGAGCAGTTCTTC.

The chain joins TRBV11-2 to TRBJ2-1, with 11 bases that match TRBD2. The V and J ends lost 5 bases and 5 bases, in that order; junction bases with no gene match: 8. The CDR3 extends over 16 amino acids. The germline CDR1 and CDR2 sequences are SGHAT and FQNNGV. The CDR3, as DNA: TGTGCCAGCAGCCGTATAGCGGGGGGGGCACACAATGAGCAGTTCTTC. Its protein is CASSRIAGGAHNEQFF.

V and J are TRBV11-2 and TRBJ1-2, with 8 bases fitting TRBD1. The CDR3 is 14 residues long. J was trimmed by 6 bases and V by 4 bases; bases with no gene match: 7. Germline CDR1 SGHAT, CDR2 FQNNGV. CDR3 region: CASSSDRGKDGYTF. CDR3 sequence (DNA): TGTGCCAGCAGCTCCGACAGGGGTAAGGATGGCTACACCTTC.